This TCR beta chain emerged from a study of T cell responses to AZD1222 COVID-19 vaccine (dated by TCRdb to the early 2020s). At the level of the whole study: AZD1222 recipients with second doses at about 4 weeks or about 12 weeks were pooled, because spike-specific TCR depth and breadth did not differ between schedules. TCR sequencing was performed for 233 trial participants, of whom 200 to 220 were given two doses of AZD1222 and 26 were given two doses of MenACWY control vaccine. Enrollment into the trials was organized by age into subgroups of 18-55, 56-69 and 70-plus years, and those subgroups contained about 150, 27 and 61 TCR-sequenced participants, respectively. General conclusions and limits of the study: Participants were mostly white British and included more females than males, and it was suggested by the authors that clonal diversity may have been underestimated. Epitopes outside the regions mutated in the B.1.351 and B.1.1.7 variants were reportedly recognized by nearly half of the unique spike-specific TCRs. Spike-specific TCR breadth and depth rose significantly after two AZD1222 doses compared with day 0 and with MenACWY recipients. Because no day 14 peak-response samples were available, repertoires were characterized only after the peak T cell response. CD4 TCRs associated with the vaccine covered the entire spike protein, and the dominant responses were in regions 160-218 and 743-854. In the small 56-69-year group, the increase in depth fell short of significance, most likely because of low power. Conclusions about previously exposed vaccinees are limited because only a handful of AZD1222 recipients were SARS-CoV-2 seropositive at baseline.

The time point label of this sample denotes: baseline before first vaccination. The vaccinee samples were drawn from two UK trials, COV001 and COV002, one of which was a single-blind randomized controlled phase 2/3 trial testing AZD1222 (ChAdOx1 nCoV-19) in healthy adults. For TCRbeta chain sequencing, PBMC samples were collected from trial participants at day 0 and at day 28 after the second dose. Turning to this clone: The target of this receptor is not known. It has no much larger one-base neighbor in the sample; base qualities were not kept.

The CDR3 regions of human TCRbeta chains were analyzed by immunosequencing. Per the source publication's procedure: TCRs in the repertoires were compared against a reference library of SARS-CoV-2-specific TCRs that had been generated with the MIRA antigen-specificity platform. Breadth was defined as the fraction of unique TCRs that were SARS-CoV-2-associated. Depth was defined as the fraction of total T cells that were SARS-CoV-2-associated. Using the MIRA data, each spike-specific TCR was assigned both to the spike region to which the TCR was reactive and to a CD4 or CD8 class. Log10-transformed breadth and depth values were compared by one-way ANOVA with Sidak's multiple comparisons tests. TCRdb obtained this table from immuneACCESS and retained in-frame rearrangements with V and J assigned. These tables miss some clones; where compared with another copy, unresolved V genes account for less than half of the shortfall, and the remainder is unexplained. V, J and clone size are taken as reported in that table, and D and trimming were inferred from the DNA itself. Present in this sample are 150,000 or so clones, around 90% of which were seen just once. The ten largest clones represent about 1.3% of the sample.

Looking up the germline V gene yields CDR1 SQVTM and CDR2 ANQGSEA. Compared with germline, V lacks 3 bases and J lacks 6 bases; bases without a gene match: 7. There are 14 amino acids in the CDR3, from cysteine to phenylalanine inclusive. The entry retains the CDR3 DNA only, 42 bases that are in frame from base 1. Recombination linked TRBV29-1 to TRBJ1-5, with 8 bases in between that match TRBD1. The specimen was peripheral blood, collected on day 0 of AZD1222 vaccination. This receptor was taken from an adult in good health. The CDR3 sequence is CSVEGQGAGQPQHF. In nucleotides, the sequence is TGCAGCGTTGAGGGGCAGGGGGCAGGTCAGCCCCAGCATTTT.